What follows are 12 T cell receptor beta chains derived from one specimen sequenced in a study of cytomegalovirus exposure and HLA in healthy donors. 13 Jbeta primers and 60 Vbeta primers were used for the PCR. The repertoire was sequenced with immunoSEQ multiplex PCR; TCRdb's copy has only in-frame clones and lacks some. The sample carries about 130,000 clones, 73% recorded once. The specimen sequenced was PBMCs. These receptors were obtained from a man aged 55-75 years in good health and CMV-seropositive.

The chain carries TRBV5-1 and TRBJ2-5; TRBD1 matches at 12 bases. The CDR3 covers 15 residues. V trimming: 4 bases; J trimming: 5 bases; junction bases outside the gene matches: 6. Germline V CDR1 and CDR2: SGHRS, YFSETQ. CDR3: CASSPGTGGFETQYF. The CDR3, as DNA: TGCGCCAGCAGCCCCGGGACAGGGGGCTTTGAGACCCAGTACTTC.

The V call is TRBV7-6, the J call TRBJ2-5, with 7 nucleotides matching TRBD2. The V gene's germline CDR1 is SGHVS and CDR2 FNYEAQ. V lost 1 base, J lost 1 base, and 0 bases stayed unmatched. The CDR3 spans 14 residues. The CDR3: CASSLGLAQETQYF. CDR3 in DNA: TGTGCCAGCAGCTTAGGACTAGCCCAAGAGACCCAGTACTTC. Filled out from reference TRBV7-6 and TRBJ2-5, the complete variable domain reads GAGVSQSPRYKVTKRGQDVALRCDPISGHVSLYWYRQALGQGPEFLTYFNYEAQQDKSGLPNDRFSAERPEGSISTLTIQRTEQRDSAMYRCASSLGLAQETQYFGPGTRLLVL.

J is TRBJ2-3 and V is TRBV7-9; D is ambiguous. Looked up from germline, CDR1 is SEHNR and CDR2 is FQNEAQ (reference sequence). CDR3 length: 12 residues. With 0 bases removed from V and 5 bases from J, the gap between germline ends came to 3 bases. CDR3 protein: CASSLALDTQYF. The CDR3, as DNA: TGTGCCAGCAGCTTAGCCCTAGATACGCAGTATTTT.

In the case of this clone: Other nucleotide sequences from this sample produce the same CDR3. The DNA of the CDR3 is TGTGCCAGCAGTTTGACAGACTATGGCTACACCTTC. Its protein product is CASSLTDYGYTF. V usage is TRBV28 and J usage is TRBJ1-2; D may be TRBD1 (5 bases). V lost 3 bases and J 3 bases, leaving 5 bases between the germline ends. Germline CDR1 reads MDHEN; CDR2 reads SYDVKM. CDR3 length: 12 residues.

The chain combines TRBV5-1 with TRBJ2-2, with 11 positions matching TRBD1. Trimming removed 4 bases from V and 3 bases from J; junction bases left unmatched: 2. The CDR3 is 15 residues long. Germline lookup yields CDR1 SGHRS and CDR2 YFSETQ. CDR3 DNA sequence: TGCGCCAGCAGCCAGGGACAGGGGGACACCGGGGAGCTGTTTTTT. Translating it yields CASSQGQGDTGELFF.

This sequence joins TRBV28 and TRBJ1-1; D is possibly TRBD1 (6 bases). V was trimmed by 4 bases and J by 1 base, leaving 7 bases between them. The CDR3 runs to 13 residues. Germline assignment: CDR1 MDHEN and CDR2 SYDVKM. The CDR3 nucleotides are TGTGCCAGCAGTTCAGGGGCGAACACTGAAGCTTTCTTT. This encodes CASSSGANTEAFF.

Regarding this clone: Other DNA variants within this sample encode the same CDR3. The chain uses TRBV5-6 and TRBJ2-7, with 7 positions matching TRBD1. Per germline, CDR1 SGHDT and CDR2 YYEEEE. The CDR3 is 14 amino acids. With V trimmed by 7 bases and J by 1 base, 8 bases remained unmatched. The CDR3, as DNA: TGTGCCAGCTCGTGGACAGGCCCGTCCTACGAGCAGTACTTC. Encoded protein: CASSWTGPSYEQYF. The full variable domain, its missing parts supplied by reference TRBV5-6 and TRBJ2-7, is DAGVTQSPTHLIKTRGQQVTLRCSPKSGHDTVSWYQQALGQGPQFIFQYYEEEERQRGNFPDRFSGHQFPNYSSELNVNALLLGDSALYLCASSWTGPSYEQYFGPGTRLTVT.

The genes are TRBV6-5 and TRBJ2-7; no clear D. Between the trimmed V and J ends, which lost 2 bases and 7 bases, there was a span of 9 bases. The CDR3 has 12 residues. CDR1 MNHEY and CDR2 SVGAGI come from the germline V gene. CDR3 residues: CASSYLTGEQYF. As DNA, the CDR3 is TGTGCCAGCAGTTACCTAACCGGTGAGCAGTACTTC.

The chain is built from TRBV28 and TRBJ1-2; 9 bases are shared with TRBD1. With V trimmed by 6 bases and J by 3 bases, 5 bases remained unmatched. The CDR3 runs 14 residues. Germline CDR1 is MDHEN and CDR2 is SYDVKM. The CDR3 region has the DNA TGTGCCAGCAGGTACAGGGGGCAACACTATGGCTACACCTTC. Translating gives CASRYRGQHYGYTF.

J is TRBJ1-1 and V is TRBV5-1, with D maybe TRBD1 (6 bases). V gave up 5 bases and J gave up 5 bases, with 19 bases separating them. The CDR3 covers 15 residues. CDR1 is SGHRS and CDR2 is YFSETQ in the germline V gene. CDR3 amino acids: CASSGQGYPGTEAFF. The DNA of the CDR3 is TGCGCCAGCAGTGGTCAGGGGTACCCGGGTACTGAAGCTTTCTTT.

The chain recombines TRBV2 with TRBJ2-2, with unresolved D. The CDR3 contains 15 residues. Trimming removed 2 bases at V and 1 base at J, with 8 bases between. Germline V CDR1 and CDR2: SNHLY, FYNNEI. The CDR3 here is CASSETEMNTGELFF. CDR3 nucleotides: TGTGCCAGCAGTGAAACAGAGATGAACACCGGGGAGCTGTTTTTT. Full variable domain (outside the CDR3, taken from reference TRBV2 and TRBJ2-2): EPEVTQTPSHQVTQMGQEVILRCVPISNHLYFYWYRQILGQKVEFLVSFYNNEISEKSEIFDDQFSVERPDGSNFTLKIRSTKLEDSAMYFCASSETEMNTGELFFGEGSRLTVL.

This clone was observed a single time. The chain uses TRBV21-1 and TRBJ1-6; the table's D call of TRBD1 was not tested on the DNA. TRBV21-1 is shown as a pseudogene. This CDR3 contains 18 residues. The CDR3, as DNA: TGTGCCAGCAGCAAGTCAGGACAGGCGAGCTCCTATAATTCACCCCTCCACTTT. Translating gives CASSKSGQASSYNSPLHF.